Listed below are T cell receptor beta chains from one sample, sequenced in a study of T cells in Graves' hyperthyroidism and ophthalmopathy. TCRdb analysed the multiplex PCR reads with MiXCR anew, one entry per CDR3 protein. Here the sample spans hundreds of thousands of distinct CDR3 sequences, around 14% being singletons. Source material: blood. The receptors stem from a woman between 18 and 29 years old with Graves' hyperthyroidism. Both conserved end residues are part of each CDR3. The D gene is left open where the match is weak. The size of a clone is reported for some rows only, either as once, few or many, or as a class for expanded clones.

V: TRBV13
size: -
D: -
J: TRBJ2-5
CDR3: CASSLEGVVGEGSNSGQYF
DNA: TGTGCCAGCAGCTTAGAAGGGGTAGTAGGTGAAGGGAGCAACTCGGGCCAGTACTTC

V: TRBV6-6
size: many
D: -
J: TRBJ2-1
CDR3: CASSYPRTSYNEQFF
DNA: TGTGCCAGCAGTTACCCGAGGACTTCCTACAATGAGCAGTTCTTC

V: TRBV20-1
size: many
D: TRBD1
J: TRBJ1-4
CDR3: CSAGQGAQNEKLFF
DNA: TGCAGTGCTGGACAGGGGGCCCAAAATGAAAAACTGTTTTTT

V: TRBV27
size: -
D: TRBD2
J: TRBJ2-5
CDR3: CASSPLAGLYETQYF
DNA: TGTGCCAGCAGTCCCCTAGCGGGGCTCTATGAGACCCAGTACTTC

V: TRBV28
size: -
D: -
J: TRBJ1-3
CDR3: CASSPNGYTIYF
DNA: TGTGCCAGCAGCCCTAATGGGTACACCATATATTTT

V: TRBV6-1
size: -
D: TRBD2
J: TRBJ2-1
CDR3: CASEKRENPSEQFF
DNA: TGTGCCAGCGAAAAGCGGGAGAATCCCAGTGAGCAGTTCTTC

V: TRBV6-9
size: -
D: -
J: TRBJ1-5
CDR3: CASSYLSSNQPQHF
DNA: TGTGCCAGCAGTTACTTAAGTAGCAATCAGCCCCAGCATTTT

V: TRBV18
size: -
D: -
J: TRBJ2-2
CDR3: CASSLQEGVNTGELFF
DNA: TGTGCCAGCTCACTACAAGAGGGGGTTAACACCGGGGAGCTGTTTTTT

V: TRBV11-2
size: -
D: -
J: TRBJ1-1
CDR3: CASSPGGGPEAFF
DNA: TGTGCCAGCAGCCCCGGAGGGGGGCCTGAAGCTTTCTTT

V: TRBV6-1
size: many
D: TRBD1
J: TRBJ1-2
CDR3: CASSRDRASGYTF
DNA: TGTGCCAGCAGTCGGGACAGAGCGAGTGGCTACACCTTC

V: TRBV5-1
size: -
D: -
J: TRBJ2-2
CDR3: CATRNDLSDTGELFF
DNA: TGCGCCACACGTAACGACTTATCCGACACCGGGGAGCTGTTTTTT

V: TRBV7-8
size: -
D: -
J: TRBJ2-1
CDR3: CASSIWDRLDNEQFF
DNA: TGTGCCAGCAGCATATGGGACAGACTAGACAATGAGCAGTTCTTC

V: TRBV2
size: many
D: TRBD1
J: TRBJ2-7
CDR3: CASSVDRARQYF
DNA: TGTGCCAGCAGTGTGGACAGGGCAAGGCAGTACTTC

V: TRBV3-1
size: once
D: TRBD1
J: TRBJ1-6
CDR3: CASSQRQGRASPLHF
DNA: TGTGCCAGCAGCCAAAGACAGGGGCGCGCCTCACCCCTCCACTTT

V: TRBV3-1
size: -
D: -
J: TRBJ2-1
CDR3: CASSSPFGGGNNEQFF
DNA: TGTGCCAGCAGTTCCCCTTTTGGGGGAGGAAACAATGAGCAGTTCTTC

V: TRBV5-1
size: many
D: -
J: TRBJ2-7
CDR3: CASSRDGTLSYEQYF
DNA: TGCGCCAGCAGCCGGGACGGGACTCTTTCCTACGAGCAGTACTTC

V: TRBV7-9
size: -
D: -
J: TRBJ1-2
CDR3: CASTPGGVGGYTF
DNA: TGTGCCAGCACTCCCGGGGGGGTTGGCGGCTACACCTTC

V: TRBV12-3/TRBV12-4
size: -
D: -
J: TRBJ1-1
CDR3: CASSLEGAMNTEAFF
DNA: TGTGCCAGCAGTTTGGAAGGGGCTATGAACACTGAAGCTTTCTTT

V: TRBV4-1
size: few
D: -
J: TRBJ2-3
CDR3: CASSSRRAGPTTDTQYF
DNA: TGCGCCAGCAGCTCCCGACGAGCGGGTCCCACCACAGATACGCAGTATTTT

V: TRBV20-1
size: -
D: -
J: TRBJ2-4
CDR3: CSARDQGRGLAKNIQYF
DNA: TGCAGTGCTAGAGATCAAGGAAGGGGACTAGCCAAAAACATTCAGTACTTC

V: TRBV29-1
size: many
D: -
J: TRBJ2-2
CDR3: CSVSGGTGTGELFF
DNA: TGCAGCGTTTCTGGTGGGACGGGAACCGGGGAGCTGTTTTTT

V: TRBV28
size: many
D: TRBD1
J: TRBJ2-7
CDR3: CASSLGHGDSSYEQYF
DNA: TGTGCCAGCAGTTTAGGGCACGGGGACAGCTCCTACGAGCAGTACTTC

V: TRBV7-9
size: many
D: -
J: TRBJ1-4
CDR3: CASSLAGQPGDEKLFF
DNA: TGTGCCAGCAGCTTAGCAGGACAGCCCGGAGATGAAAAACTGTTTTTT

V: TRBV5-1
size: -
D: -
J: TRBJ1-6
CDR3: CASSLGQADNSPLHF
DNA: TGCGCCAGCAGCTTGGGACAGGCAGATAATTCACCCCTCCACTTT

V: TRBV27
size: many
D: -
J: TRBJ1-2
CDR3: CASSRGLLNYGYTF
DNA: TGTGCCAGCAGTAGGGGACTACTCAACTATGGCTACACCTTC

V: TRBV6-1
size: many
D: -
J: TRBJ2-3
CDR3: CASTGGDTQYF
DNA: TGTGCCAGCACAGGAGGAGATACGCAGTATTTT

V: TRBV20-1
size: many
D: TRBD1
J: TRBJ2-1
CDR3: CSARVQGAPSFNEQFF
DNA: TGCAGTGCTAGAGTACAGGGGGCCCCTTCTTTCAATGAGCAGTTCTTC

V: TRBV20-1
size: -
D: -
J: TRBJ1-1
CDR3: CSAGKLTEAFF
DNA: TGCAGTGCTGGTAAACTCACTGAAGCTTTCTTT

V: TRBV19
size: -
D: -
J: TRBJ2-7
CDR3: CARVTLFDHEQYF
DNA: TGTGCCAGGGTGACACTGTTCGACCACGAGCAGTACTTC

V: TRBV7-8
size: many
D: -
J: TRBJ2-3
CDR3: CASSSQARLSPPTDTQYF
DNA: TGTGCCAGCAGCTCACAGGCCCGCCTCAGCCCCCCCACCGATACGCAGTATTTT